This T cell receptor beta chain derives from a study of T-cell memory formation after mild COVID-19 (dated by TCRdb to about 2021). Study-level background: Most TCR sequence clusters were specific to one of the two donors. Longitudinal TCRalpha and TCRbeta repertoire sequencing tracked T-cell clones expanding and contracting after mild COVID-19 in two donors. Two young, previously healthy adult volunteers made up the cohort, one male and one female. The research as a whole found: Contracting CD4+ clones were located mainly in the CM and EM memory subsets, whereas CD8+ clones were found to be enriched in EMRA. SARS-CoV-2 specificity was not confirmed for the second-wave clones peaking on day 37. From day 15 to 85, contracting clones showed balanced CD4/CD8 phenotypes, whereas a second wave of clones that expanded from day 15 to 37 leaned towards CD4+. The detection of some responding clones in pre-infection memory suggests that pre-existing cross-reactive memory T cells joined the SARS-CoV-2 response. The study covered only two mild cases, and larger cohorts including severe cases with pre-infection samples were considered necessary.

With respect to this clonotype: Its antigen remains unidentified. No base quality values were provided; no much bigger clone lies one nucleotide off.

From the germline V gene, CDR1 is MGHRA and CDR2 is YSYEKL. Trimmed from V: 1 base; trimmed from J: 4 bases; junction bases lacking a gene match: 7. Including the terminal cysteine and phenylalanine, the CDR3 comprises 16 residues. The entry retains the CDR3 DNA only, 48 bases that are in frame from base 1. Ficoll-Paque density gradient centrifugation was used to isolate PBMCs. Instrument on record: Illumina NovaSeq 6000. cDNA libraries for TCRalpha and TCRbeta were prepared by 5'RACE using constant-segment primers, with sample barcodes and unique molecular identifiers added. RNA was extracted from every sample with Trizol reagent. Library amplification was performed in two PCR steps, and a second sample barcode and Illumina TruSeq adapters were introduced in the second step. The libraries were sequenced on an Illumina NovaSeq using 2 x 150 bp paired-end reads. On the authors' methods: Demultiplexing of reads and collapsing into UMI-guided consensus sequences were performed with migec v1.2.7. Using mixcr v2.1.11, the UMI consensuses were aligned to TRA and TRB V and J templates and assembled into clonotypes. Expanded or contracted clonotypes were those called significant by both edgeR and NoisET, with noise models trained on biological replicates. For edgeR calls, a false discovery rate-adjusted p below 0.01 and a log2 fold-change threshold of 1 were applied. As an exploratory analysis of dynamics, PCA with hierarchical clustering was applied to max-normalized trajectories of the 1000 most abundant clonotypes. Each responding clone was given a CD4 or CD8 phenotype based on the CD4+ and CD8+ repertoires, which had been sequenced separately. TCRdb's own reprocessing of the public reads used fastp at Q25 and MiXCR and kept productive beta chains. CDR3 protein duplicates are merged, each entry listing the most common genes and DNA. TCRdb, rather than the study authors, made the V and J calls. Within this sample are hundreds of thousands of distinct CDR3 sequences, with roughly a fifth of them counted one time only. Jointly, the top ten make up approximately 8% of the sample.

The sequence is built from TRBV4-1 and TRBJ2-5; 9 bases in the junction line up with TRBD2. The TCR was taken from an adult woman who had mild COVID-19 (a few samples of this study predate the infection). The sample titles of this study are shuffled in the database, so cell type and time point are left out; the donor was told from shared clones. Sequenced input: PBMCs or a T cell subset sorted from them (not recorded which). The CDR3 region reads CASSQGAGGPVETQYF. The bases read TGCGCCAGCAGCCAAGGGGCGGGGGGGCCCGTAGAGACCCAGTACTTC.